These 31 T cell receptor beta chains came from one sample sequenced in a study of CD8+ T cells in alopecia areata. Extracted RNA was reverse transcribed into cDNA, the sequencing template. The data were produced by immunoSEQ multiplex PCR, yet TCRdb's version contains in-frame clones alone and is incomplete. Observed in the sample are about 110,000 clones, none of them singletons. Sequenced sample: lesional skin. These receptors all stem from a C3H/HeJ mouse with alopecia areata. The MHC haplotype recorded for the strain is H2-k.

This clone was found a few times. Here the gene names and germline are mouse. The CDR3 goes on 4 residues after the read ends, and that part is filled in from the germline J gene. The genes are TRBV13-2 and TRBJ2-3; 8 bases map to TRBD1. V lost 1 base and J lost 1; bases outside the gene matches: 2. The germline V gene encodes CDR1 NNHNN and CDR2 SYGAGS (reference sequence). The CDR3 consists of 15 residues. The CDR3 here is CASGDQTGGAETLYF. CDR3 bases read: TGTGCCAGCGGTGATCAGACAGGGGGTGCAGAA.

With respect to this clone: Mouse gene names apply. The read terminates 4 residues before the CDR3 end, so the remaining end is supplied by the germline J gene. This chain connects TRBV19 to TRBJ2-1, with D possibly TRBD1 on 5 matching bases. The CDR3 sequence is 13 residues long. V lost 2 bases, J lost 5 bases, and 8 bases lay in between. CDR1 is FNHDT and CDR2 is SITEND in the germline V gene (reference sequence). The DNA read from the CDR3 is TGTGCCAGCAGTATCGACAGAGATGCT. Its translation: CASSIDRDA. The full CDR3 protein is CASSIDRDAEQFF.

With regard to this clone: TCRdb gives a protein that differs at residue 12 from what the DNA encodes, so the protein here is translated from the DNA. Mouse germline and gene names are used. The read terminates 3 residues before the CDR3 end, so the remaining end is supplied by the germline J gene. This chain connects TRBV13-3 to TRBJ1-3, with TRBD1 matching over 8 bases. Unmatched junction bases numbered 4, after V lost 1 base and J lost 4 bases. The V gene's germline CDR1 is NNHDY and CDR2 SYVADS. The CDR3 contains 15 residues. CDR3 DNA, as far as it was read: TGTGCCAGCAGTGATCAGGGGGCGAGAGGAAATACG. Translated, it gives CASSDQGARGNT. The CDR3, in full, reads CASSDQGARGNTLYF.

This clone came up a few times. TCRdb's protein and the DNA translation differ at residue 13; the protein here comes from the DNA. Gene names are mouse gene names. The DNA ends 3 residues before the CDR3 does, and the rest of the CDR3 is filled in from the germline J gene. V gene TRBV1 combines with J gene TRBJ1-3; 7 nucleotides align to TRBD1. V was pared by 3 bases and J by 0 bases, with 5 bases of the junction left unmatched. The CDR3 covers 16 residues. Germline V gene data show CDR1 as NSQYPW and CDR2 as LRSPGD (reference sequence). The covered CDR3 bases are TGCACCTGCAGTGCGGCGGGACAGAATTCTGGAAATACG. It encodes CTCSAAGQNSGNT. The entire CDR3 is CTCSAAGQNSGNTLYF.

Only a few counts were recorded for this clone. Gene names follow the mouse nomenclature. From the germline J gene comes the end of the CDR3, since the read stops 4 residues before it. J is TRBJ2-1 and V is TRBV1; 7 nucleotides line up with TRBD1. The CDR3 covers 16 residues. CDR1 is NSQYPW, CDR2 LRSPGD, per germline (reference sequence). Germline trimming cut 3 bases from V and 1 base from J; bases unmatched to any gene: 6. The sequenced CDR3 bases are TGCACCTGCAGTGCCCGACAGGGATCGAACTATGCT. This gives the protein CTCSARQGSNYA. The CDR3 in its entirety is CTCSARQGSNYAEQFF.

Remarks on this clone: Gene names are mouse gene names. CDR3 in amino acids: CASSDQETGRPDYTF. CDR3 DNA, as far as it was read: TGTGCCAGCAGTGATCAAGAGACAGGGAGGCCC. The chain uses TRBV13-3 and TRBJ1-2; 7 bases map to TRBD1. The read gets to within 4 residues of the CDR3 end, and the germline J gene fills in the rest. This CDR3 spans 15 amino acids. Germline V gene lookup returns CDR1 NNHDY and CDR2 SYVADS.

There are a few counts of this clone. Germline and genes here are mouse. The read falls 4 residues short of the CDR3 end, and the missing part is taken from the germline J gene. V gene TRBV19 combines with J gene TRBJ2-1, with a tentative D call TRBD2 (5 bases). This CDR3 region has 13 residues. From germline, CDR1 is FNHDT and CDR2 SITEND (reference sequence). CDR3 DNA (partial): TGTGCCAGCAGTATAAGAGCTGGGGCT. It translates to CASSIRAGA. Given in full, the CDR3 is CASSIRAGAEQFF.

The sample holds many counts of this clone. Genes and germline are mouse. The read falls 4 residues short of the CDR3 end, and the missing part is taken from the germline J gene. The rearrangement joins TRBV1 to TRBJ1-4, with TRBD1 as a possible D gene (6 bases). The CDR3 extends over 15 amino acids. Germline V lookup: CDR1 NSQYPW, CDR2 LRSPGD (reference sequence). CDR3 DNA, as far as it was read: TGCACCTGCAGTCCTTTGGGGGGGCGCGGCGAA. Amino acid sequence: CTCSPLGGRGE. The entire CDR3 protein reads CTCSPLGGRGERLFF. Full variable domain (missing parts from reference TRBV1 and TRBJ1-4): VTLLEQNPRWRLVPRGQAVNLRCILKNSQYPWMSWYQQDLQKQLQWLFTLRSPGDKEVKSLPGADYLATRVTDTELRLQVANMSQGRTLYCTCSPLGGRGERLFFGHGTKLSVL.

To note about this clone: These gene names are mouse names. The CDR3 extends 4 residues past the end of the read, so its final part is completed from the germline J gene. The chain is built from TRBV1 and TRBJ1-4; maybe TRBD1 (6 bases). Germline CDR1 and CDR2: NSQYPW and LRSPGD (reference sequence). The V gene lost 6 bases and the J gene lost 0 bases, with 14 bases spanning the gap. The CDR3 spans 16 residues. The part of the CDR3 DNA that was read is TGCACCTGCAGGACCGGGACAAACCTTTCCAACGAA. It is translated as CTCRTGTNLSNE. The whole CDR3 sequence is CTCRTGTNLSNERLFF.

This clone was seen a few times. Genes and germline are mouse. The CDR3 end lies 4 residues beyond the end of the read and is filled in from the germline J gene. V gene TRBV5 combines with J gene TRBJ1-1; 7 bases match TRBD1. Per the germline V gene, CDR1 is LGHNA and CDR2 is YNLKQL (reference sequence). The CDR3 runs 15 residues. Trimming removed 4 bases from V and 0 bases from J; junction bases left unmatched: 5. The CDR3 loop is CASSPSTGANTEVFF. The CDR3 DNA, read in part, is TGTGCCAGCAGCCCTTCTACAGGGGCAAACACA.

A word on this clone: The genes are named according to mouse. The read halts 4 residues ahead of the CDR3 end, with the missing end drawn from the germline J gene. The chain carries TRBV17 and TRBJ2-7, with 7 positions matching TRBD2. The length of the CDR3 is 14 residues. Germline V CDR1 and CDR2: MNHDT, YYDKIL. V dropped 3 bases and J dropped 2; count of bases not matched to a gene: 4. The CDR3 protein is CASSSSGGTYEQYF. The CDR3 DNA, read in part, is TGTGCTAGCAGTAGTTCTGGGGGAACCTAT.

This clone turned up a few times. Gene names and germline match the mouse. Incomplete CDR3 DNA: TGTGCCAGCAGCCCGGACTGGGACTCCTAT. This codes for CASSPDWDSY. The entire CDR3 protein reads CASSPDWDSYEQYF. V gene TRBV13-3 combines with J gene TRBJ2-7; 8 positions agree with TRBD2. With the read ending 4 residues before the CDR3 end, the germline J gene is used to fill in that end. Losses at the gene ends were 5 bases for V and 0 bases for J; bases not matched to a gene: 4. The CDR3 is 14 amino acids. Germline CDR1 is NNHDY and CDR2 is SYVADS.

About this clone: Mouse gene names and germline throughout. The sequence runs out 4 residues before the end of the CDR3; the remainder is reconstructed from the germline J gene. The chain uses TRBV13-2 and TRBJ2-7, with 10 positions matching TRBD2. The CDR3 length is 15 residues. V lost 3 bases to trimming and J lost 1 base; unmatched junction nucleotides: 4. The germline gives CDR1 NNHNN, CDR2 SYGAGS (reference sequence). The CDR3: CASGAPGLGSYEQYF. Incomplete CDR3 DNA: TGTGCCAGCGGTGCCCCGGGACTGGGGTCCTAT.

As regards this clone: All gene names here are mouse names. The read ends 4 residues before the CDR3 terminus; that terminus is restored from the germline J gene. This chain joins TRBV13-3 and TRBJ2-4; TRBD1 matches 7 bases. Germline CDR1 reads NNHDY; CDR2 reads SYVADS. V trimming: 5 bases; J trimming: 2 bases; junction bases outside the gene matches: 2. The CDR3 spans 13 residues. The CDR3 bases that were read are TGTGCCAGCAGGACAGGGTTTCAAAAC. Its translation is CASRTGFQN. The complete CDR3 reads CASRTGFQNTLYF.

To note about this clone: The genes are named according to mouse. The CDR3 is cut off 4 residues early in the read; its end comes from the germline J gene. This chain joins TRBV1 and TRBJ1-4; 11 bases align to TRBD1. This CDR3 contains 17 residues. From germline, CDR1 is NSQYPW and CDR2 LRSPGD (reference sequence). V dropped 3 bases and J dropped 0; count of bases not matched to a gene: 3. The sequenced CDR3 bases are TGCACCTGCAGTGCCGGGACAGGGGGGATTTCCAACGAA. It encodes CTCSAGTGGISNE. The CDR3 in its entirety is CTCSAGTGGISNERLFF. Full variable domain (missing parts from reference TRBV1 and TRBJ1-4): VTLLEQNPRWRLVPRGQAVNLRCILKNSQYPWMSWYQQDLQKQLQWLFTLRSPGDKEVKSLPGADYLATRVTDTELRLQVANMSQGRTLYCTCSAGTGGISNERLFFGHGTKLSVL.

This clone has only a few counts. The gene symbols are mouse symbols. The read halts 4 residues ahead of the CDR3 end, with the missing end drawn from the germline J gene. The genes are TRBV19 and TRBJ1-4; D is unclear. The CDR3 totals 13 residues. Trimming cost V 4 bases and J 2 bases, with 6 bases left between them. The germline V gene has CDR1 FNHDT and CDR2 SITEND (reference sequence). Here the CDR3 reads CASSAGSNERLFF. CDR3 DNA (partial): TGTGCCAGCAGTGCAGGCTCCAACGAA. Using reference TRBV19 and TRBJ1-4 for the parts outside the CDR3, the full variable domain is GGIITQTPKFLIGQEGQKLTLKCQQNFNHDTMYWYRQDSGKGLRLIYYSITENDLQKGDLSEGYDASREKKSSFSLTVTSAQKNEMAVFLCASSAGSNERLFFGHGTKLSVL.

A few counts support this clone. An end of the junction differs from the germline gene, which may be a read error. Mouse gene names apply. The read halts 4 residues ahead of the CDR3 end, with the missing end drawn from the germline J gene. V usage is TRBV13-3 and J usage is TRBJ1-4; 7 bases are a match to TRBD1. The CDR3 is 15 residues long. Per the germline V gene, CDR1 is NNHDY and CDR2 is SYVADS. The CDR3 protein is CASSLGQISNERLFF. The CDR3 bases that were read are TGTGCTAGCAGCCTGGGACAGATTTCCAACGAA.

Points on this clone: Gene names and germline match the mouse. The read ends 4 residues before the CDR3 terminus; that terminus is restored from the germline J gene. The chain has TRBV13-3 and TRBJ2-5; perhaps TRBD1 as D (6 bases). Germline V gene lookup returns CDR1 NNHDY and CDR2 SYVADS. CDR3 length equals 14 residues. Trimming took off 3 bases at V and 1 base at J, with 9 bases between the two ends. CDR3 residues: CASSVGHHQDTQYF. The sequenced part of the CDR3 DNA is TGTGCCAGCAGTGTGGGACATCACCAAGAC.

Regarding this clone: Gene names are the mouse ones. The CDR3 end lies 4 residues beyond the end of the read and is filled in from the germline J gene. This chain joins TRBV13-3 and TRBJ2-4, with 12 bases lining up with TRBD2. Germline V lookup: CDR1 NNHDY, CDR2 SYVADS. The CDR3 has 17 amino acids. V shed 2 bases and J 2 bases; nucleotides not matched to a gene: 6. The CDR3 region is CASSDGTGGPLQNTLYF. The sequenced part of the CDR3 DNA is TGTGCCAGCAGTGACGGGACTGGGGGGCCCCTTCAAAAC.

Details on this clone: Gene names and germline refer to mouse. The sequence runs out 4 residues before the end of the CDR3; the remainder is reconstructed from the germline J gene. The J gene is TRBJ1-1, the V gene TRBV1; 9 positions agree with TRBD1. CDR3 length: 17 amino acids. Trimming took 0 bases from V and 3 from J; bases not matched to a gene: 8. The germline V gene encodes CDR1 NSQYPW and CDR2 LRSPGD (reference sequence). The CDR3 is CTCSADLRGQGYTEVFF. Partial CDR3 DNA: TGCACCTGCAGTGCAGATCTGAGGGGACAGGGCTACACA.

Turning to this clone: Gene names are mouse gene names. The CDR3 extends 4 residues past the end of the read, so its final part is completed from the germline J gene. The chain carries TRBV13-3 and TRBJ2-3; the match to TRBD2 covers 14 bases. With 2 bases clipped from V and 0 bases from J, the junction kept 2 bases outside the gene matches. The CDR3 has 17 amino acids. Germline loops: CDR1 NNHDY, CDR2 SYVADS. The DNA read from the CDR3 is TGTGCCAGCAGTGAGGGGACTGGGGGGGCGAGTGCAGAA. Its protein product is CASSEGTGGASAE. The CDR3 in full is CASSEGTGGASAETLYF.

As concerns this clone: The TCRdb protein fails to match the DNA translation at residue 13; the protein reported here was translated from the DNA. Gene names are mouse gene names. The CDR3 is cut off 3 residues early in the read; its end comes from the germline J gene. This sequence joins TRBV13-2 and TRBJ1-6; TRBD1 matches 7 bases. TRBJ1-6 is an ORF, with its function uncertain. CDR1 and CDR2 from the germline V gene are NNHNN and SYGAGS (reference sequence). The CDR3 has 16 amino acids. After removal of 3 bases from V and 0 bases from J, the junction contained 3 bases not matched to a gene. This CDR3 reads CASGGDRNSYNSPLYF. The CDR3 bases that were read are TGTGCCAGCGGTGGGGACAGAAATTCCTATAATTCGCCC.

This clone was recorded a few times. The listed genes are named as in mouse. From the germline J gene comes the end of the CDR3, since the read stops 4 residues before it. V and J are TRBV13-2 and TRBJ2-5; D might be TRBD1 (5 bases). Germline assignment: CDR1 NNHNN and CDR2 SYGAGS (reference sequence). This CDR3 spans 14 amino acids. The sequenced part of the CDR3 DNA is TGTGCCAGCGGTGATGGACAGAAAAAAGAC. It is translated as CASGDGQKKD. The entire CDR3 is CASGDGQKKDTQYF.

With regard to this clone: Gene names follow the mouse nomenclature. The read terminates 4 residues before the CDR3 end, so the remaining end is supplied by the germline J gene. V gene TRBV13-1 combines with J gene TRBJ2-2; D call uncertain. V gave up 0 bases and J gave up 1 base, with 7 bases separating them. Germline CDR1 is NSHNY and CDR2 is SYGAGN. The length of the CDR3 is 15 residues. The sequenced CDR3 bases are TGTGCCAGCAGTGATGCAGACAAAAACACCGGG. Translation gives CASSDADKNTG. The entire CDR3 protein is CASSDADKNTGQLYF.

Turning to this clone: All gene names here are mouse names. The read comes to an end 4 residues before the CDR3 does, leaving the germline J gene to fill in the end. This rearrangement joins TRBV19 to TRBJ2-1; TRBD1 aligns across 8 bases. The CDR3 contains 12 residues. Germline V gene lookup returns CDR1 FNHDT and CDR2 SITEND (reference sequence). The CDR3 is CASITGGAEQFF. The sequenced CDR3 bases are TGTGCCAGCATAACAGGGGGAGCT.

This clone has more than one count but fewer than ten. These gene names are mouse names. Sequencing ends 4 residues short of the CDR3 end; the germline J gene provides the rest. The chain uses TRBV13-3 and TRBJ2-7; D is ambiguous. The CDR3 is 13 amino acids. Per germline, CDR1 NNHDY and CDR2 SYVADS. The sequenced part of the CDR3 DNA is TGTGCCAGCAGTGATACGAGGGTTTAT. This codes for CASSDTRVY. The full CDR3 protein is CASSDTRVYEQYF.

Note on this clone: Mouse germline and gene names are used. Coverage ceases 4 residues before the CDR3 finishes, and the germline J gene fills in the end. The gene calls are TRBV19 and TRBJ2-5; 8 bases line up with TRBD1. Trimming removed 4 bases from V and 1 base from J; junction bases left unmatched: 2. Germline assignment: CDR1 FNHDT and CDR2 SITEND (reference sequence). This CDR3 is 14 amino acids long. CDR3 bases read: TGTGCCAGCAGTCAGGACAGGGACCAAGAC. Translation gives CASSQDRDQD. The complete CDR3 protein is CASSQDRDQDTQYF.

About this clone itself: Genes here carry mouse names. The read terminates 4 residues before the CDR3 end, so the remaining end is supplied by the germline J gene. The chain has TRBV19 and TRBJ2-5; D unclear. Trimming took off 4 bases at V and 1 base at J, with 4 bases between the two ends. The CDR3 length is 12 residues. In germline, CDR1 is FNHDT, CDR2 SITEND (reference sequence). The CDR3 here is CASSQDQDTQYF. The sequenced part of the CDR3 DNA is TGTGCCAGCAGTCAGGACCAAGAC.

Regarding this clone: Germline and genes here are mouse. The CDR3 goes on 4 residues after the read ends, and that part is filled in from the germline J gene. The J gene is TRBJ2-7, the V gene TRBV13-2; TRBD2 matches at 8 bases. CDR3 length: 14 residues. The germline V gene encodes CDR1 NNHNN and CDR2 SYGAGS (reference sequence). With 0 bases clipped from V and 3 bases from J, the junction kept 2 bases outside the gene matches. The CDR3 region is CASGDVGGVYEQYF. CDR3 DNA, as far as it was read: TGTGCCAGCGGTGATGTTGGGGGGGTCTAT.

On this clone itself: Mouse germline and gene names are used. The part of the CDR3 DNA that was read is TGTGCCAGCAGGCAGGGGGCAAACACCGGG. Amino acid sequence: CASRQGANTG. The entire CDR3 protein is CASRQGANTGQLYF. This chain joins TRBV13-1 and TRBJ2-2; 7 bases align to TRBD1. The read ends 4 residues early relative to the CDR3; the germline J gene fills the gap. The V gene end was trimmed by 5 bases and the J gene end by 0 bases; junction bases not matched to a gene: 1. The CDR3 runs to 14 residues. The germline CDR1 and CDR2 sequences are NSHNY and SYGAGN.

This clone was observed a handful of times. Germline and genes here are mouse. The read halts 4 residues ahead of the CDR3 end, with the missing end drawn from the germline J gene. The chain joins TRBV19 to TRBJ1-4; the D is unclear. Germline assignment: CDR1 FNHDT and CDR2 SITEND (reference sequence). The CDR3 length is 15 residues. Trimming stripped 6 bases from V and 0 bases from J, with 12 bases between. CDR3 DNA, as far as it was read: TGTGCCAGCACAGACATCCAGATTTCCAACGAA. This gives the protein CASTDIQISNE. The full CDR3 protein is CASTDIQISNERLFF.